This T cell receptor (beta chain) was sequenced for a study of response to subunit inactivated influenza vaccine. Notes on the study in general: The authors suggested that every seasonal influenza vaccination recruits few new T cells.

This CDR3 is built from 15 residues. V shed 7 bases, J shed 4 bases, and the junction held 11 bases outside the gene matches. Per the germline V gene, CDR1 is MNHNS and CDR2 is SASEGT. A single record per CDR3 protein comes from TCRdb applying MiXCR to the RT-PCR reads. Of under 950,000 distinct CDR3 sequences in the sample, 21% were seen once. This clonotype was found a few times. Antigen unknown. This clonotype was sampled from a man aged 50 or older who received an inactivated influenza vaccine. Sequencing was performed on PBMCs from blood, taken less than 6 days after vaccination. The chain carries TRBV6-1 and TRBJ2-7, with 9 bases lining up with TRBD1. The CDR3, as DNA: TGTGCCAGCACCCCCCAGGGACAGGGAAAATACGAGCAGTACTTC. Translation: CASTPQGQGKYEQYF.